The 24 T cell receptor beta chains listed next were all sequenced from one sample in a study of blood T cells in healthy people across ages. A J-beta primer mix and a sample-barcoded 5' primer were used in a second PCR of about 7 to 11 cycles. TCRdb reprocessed the 5' RACE reads via MiXCR and lists one record per CDR3 protein. This sample has 700,000 to 950,000 distinct CDR3 sequences, with about 40% found just once. Sample: blood. The receptor source for this set is a woman aged 60-70 years in good health.

The chain employs TRBV9 and TRBJ1-1; tentative D call: TRBD1 (5 bases). This CDR3 has 15 amino acids. CDR1 is SGDLS and CDR2 is YYNGEE in the germline V gene. Deletions cut 4 bases from V and 5 bases from J, with 18 bases between. The CDR3 bases are TGTGCCAGCAGCAAAACAAATCCGGGGGGGACTGAAGCTTTCTTT. The encoded protein is CASSKTNPGGTEAFF.

This clonotype was observed a few times. The chain employs TRBV7-9 and TRBJ1-1; TRBD1 might be the D (5 bases). CDR3 length: 17 amino acids. Deletions cut 4 bases from V and 2 bases from J, with 20 bases between. Germline assignment: CDR1 SEHNR and CDR2 FQNEAQ (reference sequence). In DNA form, the CDR3 reads TGTGCCAGCAGCTACCCACCAGGTGGGGGACCTAACACTGAAGCTTTCTTT. Translated: CASSYPPGGGPNTEAFF.

This clonotype was observed a few times. The chain is built from TRBV5-1 and TRBJ2-7, with a weak D call TRBD2 (5 bases). The CDR3 totals 14 residues. Germline-derived CDR1 and CDR2 are SGHRS and YFSETQ. Trimming stripped 4 bases from V and 2 bases from J, with 13 bases between. This CDR3 reads CASSEGSRTYEQYF. CDR3 sequence (DNA): TGCGCCAGCAGCGAGGGTAGCCGAACCTACGAGCAGTACTTC. The whole variable domain, remainder taken from reference TRBV5-1 and TRBJ2-7, is KAGVTQTPRYLIKTRGQQVTLSCSPISGHRSVSWYQQTPGQGLQFLFEYFSETQRNKGNFPGRFSGRQFSNSRSEMNVSTLELGDSALYLCASSEGSRTYEQYFGPGTRLTVT.

This clonotype was detected only a few times. V and J are TRBV27 and TRBJ1-1; tentatively, D is TRBD1 (5 bases). This CDR3 region has 14 residues. V gave up 5 bases and J gave up 1 base, with 11 bases separating them. The germline V gene has CDR1 MNHEY and CDR2 SMNVEV (reference sequence). The CDR3 is CASSGAEQNTEAFF. CDR3 nucleotides: TGTGCCAGCAGTGGGGCAGAACAGAACACTGAAGCTTTCTTT.

This clonotype was counted only a few times. The CDR3 is CASSSDRVDTQYF. The CDR3 DNA is TGCGCCAGCAGCTCCGACAGGGTAGATACGCAGTATTTT. The chain links TRBV5-1 to TRBJ2-3, with 7 positions matching TRBD1. The germline V gene has CDR1 SGHRS and CDR2 YFSETQ. This CDR3 is built from 13 residues. V lost 3 bases and J lost 5; bases outside the gene matches: 3.

This clonotype was observed a few times. This chain uses TRBV2 with TRBJ2-3, with no clear D. This CDR3 spans 14 amino acids. Trimming shortened V by 6 bases and J by 3 bases, and 13 bases separated the two germline ends. The V gene's germline CDR1 is SNHLY and CDR2 FYNNEI. CDR3: CASRPVSRTDTQYF. The CDR3 region has the DNA TGTGCCAGCAGACCCGTCTCTCGAACAGATACGCAGTATTTT. Complete variable domain (other parts from reference TRBV2 and TRBJ2-3): EPEVTQTPSHQVTQMGQEVILRCVPISNHLYFYWYRQILGQKVEFLVSFYNNEISEKSEIFDDQFSVERPDGSNFTLKIRSTKLEDSAMYFCASRPVSRTDTQYFGPGTRLTVL.

This clonotype appeared once. The V gene is TRBV5-5, the J gene TRBJ2-7; TRBD2 is a possible D gene (5 bases). The DNA matches TRBJ2-5 better at its end, which makes the J call doubtful. This CDR3 is 14 amino acids long. Germline V gene lookup returns CDR1 SGHKS and CDR2 YYEKEE (reference sequence). CDR3: CASFPEAGLETQYF. CDR3 bases: TGTGCCAGCTTTCCGGAGGCAGGCCTAGAGACCCAGTACTTC.

CDR3 residues: CASSQTSGTSTDTQYF. The CDR3 bases are TGTGCCAGCAGCCAAACCAGCGGGACTAGCACAGATACGCAGTATTTT. This chain joins TRBV3-1 and TRBJ2-3; 7 bases fit TRBD2. Per the germline V gene, CDR1 is LGHDT and CDR2 is YNNKEL (reference sequence). The CDR3 length is 16 residues. The trim removed 2 bases at V and 0 bases at J, leaving 5 bases unmatched.

The chain has TRBV5-6 and TRBJ2-3, with a weak D call TRBD2 (6 bases). Per germline, CDR1 SGHDT and CDR2 YYEEEE. This CDR3 contains 15 residues. With 1 base removed from V and 6 bases from J, the gap between germline ends came to 15 bases. In DNA form, the CDR3 reads TGTGCCAGCAGCTTGCGGGCTAGCGCCCACGATACGCAGTATTTT. As protein: CASSLRASAHDTQYF.

This clonotype was detected once. This could be a read error, since a much larger clone is one nucleotide away. No DNA is shown, since the ends of the CDR3 on it are uncertain; the CDR3 is the one TCRdb lists. The V and J genes are TRBV29-1 and TRBJ2-7; the table's D call, TRBD1, has no DNA check behind it. The CDR3 comprises 13 residues, both ends counted. Germline V gene data show CDR1 as SQVTM and CDR2 as ANQGSEA. The CDR3 loop is CSAVGQGSYEQCF.

On this clonotype itself: The germline gene is not matched at one end of the junction; a read error may be the cause. CDR3 sequence reads: CASRPRRVYPTDTQYF. The CDR3 DNA reads as TGTGCTAGCAGACCCCGGAGGGTGTATCCCACAGATACGCAGTATTTT. The chain uses TRBV6-2 or TRBV6-3 and TRBJ2-3; possibly TRBD2 for D (6 bases). The length of the CDR3 is 16 residues. From germline, CDR1 is MNHEY and CDR2 SVGEGT.

The rearrangement uses TRBV5-1 and TRBJ2-1, with 14 bases that match TRBD2. The germline gives CDR1 SGHRS, CDR2 YFSETQ. The CDR3 is 16 amino acids. With 3 bases clipped from V and 10 bases from J, the junction kept 9 bases outside the gene matches. CDR3 loop: CASSSGLAGGRREQFF. DNA for the CDR3: TGCGCCAGCAGCTCTGGACTAGCGGGGGGCCGGAGGGAGCAGTTCTTC.

The V and J genes are TRBV2 and TRBJ1-6; no reliable D call. V was shortened by 4 bases and J by 10 bases, with 5 bases between the two germline ends. The germline CDR1 and CDR2 sequences are SNHLY and FYNNEI. This CDR3 has 11 amino acids. The CDR3 sequence: CASSVGSPLHF. The CDR3 coding sequence is TGTGCCAGCAGTGTGGGGTCACCCCTCCACTTT.

This clonotype was seen a few times. V gene TRBV14 combines with J gene TRBJ2-4, with a possible D match to TRBD2 (6 bases). The J call may be wrong; the DNA end is better matched by TRBJ2-7. The length of the CDR3 is 14 residues. The germline gives CDR1 SGHDN, CDR2 FVKESK. The CDR3 region is CASSQDGGIYEQYF. The CDR3 region has the DNA TGTGCCAGCAGCCAAGATGGGGGGATCTACGAGCAGTACTTC.

The rearrangement joins TRBV3-1 to TRBJ1-1, with TRBD1 identical over 9 bases. CDR1 LGHDT and CDR2 YNNKEL come from the germline V gene (reference sequence). CDR3 size: 18 residues. Trimming took 0 bases from V and 9 from J; bases not matched to a gene: 17. Written as DNA, the CDR3 is TGTGCCAGCAGCCAAGAGCTGAGCGGAGGACAGGGGTTACCGAAAGCTTTCTTT. This encodes CASSQELSGGQGLPKAFF.

Concerning this clonotype: At one end the junction does not follow the germline gene, possibly because of a read error. This chain links TRBV16 with TRBJ2-3; 12 bases map to TRBD2. This CDR3 has 16 residues. Germline loops: CDR1 KGHSY, CDR2 FQNENV. DNA of the CDR3: TGTGCCAGCAGCCGCGGACTAGCGGGAAGCACAGCTACGCAGTATTTT. Protein sequence: CASSRGLAGSTATQYF.

The gene calls are TRBV10-3 and TRBJ2-1, with D maybe TRBD1 (6 bases). V shed 2 bases and J shed 6 bases, with 14 bases lying between them. Germline V gene lookup returns CDR1 ENHRY and CDR2 SYGVKD. This CDR3 contains 15 residues. CDR3 sequence: CAISETGRAGNEQFF. The CDR3, as DNA: TGTGCCATCAGTGAGACAGGGCGCGCTGGCAATGAGCAGTTCTTC.

V and J are TRBV9 and TRBJ2-4, with 10 positions matching TRBD1. In germline, CDR1 is SGDLS, CDR2 YYNGEE. The trim removed 4 bases at V and 3 bases at J, leaving 4 bases unmatched. CDR3 length: 15 residues. In nucleotides, the CDR3 is TGTGCCAGCAGCTTTGGACAGGGGGACAAAAACATTCAGTACTTC. It translates to CASSFGQGDKNIQYF.

A word on this clonotype: Mismatch with germline at one junction end may stem from a read error. The chain uses TRBV28 and TRBJ2-7, with 7 nucleotides matching TRBD2. The CDR3 spans 13 residues. CDR1 is MDHEN and CDR2 is SYDVKM in the germline V gene. CDR3 loop: CASRLTSSHEQYF. The CDR3, as DNA: TGTGCCAGCAGACTGACTAGCTCCCACGAGCAGTACTTC. Based on the CDR3 plus reference TRBV28 and TRBJ2-7, the full variable domain is DVKVTQSSRYLVKRTGEKVFLECVQDMDHENMFWYRQDPGLGLRLIYFSYDVKMKEKGDIPEGYSVSREKKERFSLILESASTNQTSMYLCASRLTSSHEQYFGPGTRLTVT.

This rearrangement joins TRBV18 to TRBJ2-7; TRBD2 might be the D (5 bases). CDR3 length: 15 residues. V dropped 0 bases and J dropped 6 bases, with 15 bases sitting between them. Germline V gene data show CDR1 as KGHSH and CDR2 as LQKENI. The CDR3 region has the DNA TGTGCCAGCTCACCACCGAGCGGCCAAGCTCGCGAGCAGTACTTC. Translating it yields CASSPPSGQAREQYF.

The genes are TRBV5-1 and TRBJ2-5; the match to TRBD1 covers 8 bases. The J call is uncertain, as TRBJ2-7 better fits the DNA end. The V gene's germline CDR1 is SGHRS and CDR2 YFSETQ. The CDR3 runs to 14 residues. The chain's CDR3 is CASSAGQGSSEQYF. CDR3 DNA sequence: TGCGCCAGCAGCGCCGGACAGGGAAGCTCCGAGCAGTACTTC.

The rearrangement uses TRBV5-1 and TRBJ2-1; possible D gene TRBD2, 5 bases. Trimming removed 1 base at V and 0 bases at J, with 8 bases between. The CDR3 is made up of 15 amino acids. Germline-derived CDR1 and CDR2 are SGHRS and YFSETQ. The CDR3 here is CASSLSGPSYNEQFF. The DNA for the CDR3 is TGCGCCAGCAGCTTGAGCGGTCCCTCCTACAATGAGCAGTTCTTC.

The V call is TRBV6-1, the J call TRBJ2-6; D gene unclear. Germline V gives CDR1 MNHNS, CDR2 SASEGT. The CDR3 has 16 amino acids. V lost 4 bases and J 0 bases, leaving 10 bases between the germline ends. CDR3 sequence (DNA): TGTGCCAGCAGTGGGCTGAGTGGCTCTGGGGCCAACGTCCTGACTTTC. Protein sequence: CASSGLSGSGANVLTF.

The gene calls are TRBV6-6 and TRBJ2-7, with D maybe TRBD1 (6 bases). The germline V gene has CDR1 MNHNY and CDR2 SVGAGI (reference sequence). Trimming removed 5 bases from V and 5 bases from J, with 16 bases in between. This CDR3 has 14 amino acids. The CDR3 bases are TGTGCCAGCAGTACCCAGGACAGAGTCGACGAGCAGTACTTC. Protein sequence: CASSTQDRVDEQYF.